One sample yielded the 31 T cell receptor beta chains listed below, sequenced in a study of neurological immune-mediated disorders. TCRdb recomputed calls from the 5' RACE reads with MiXCR, one row per CDR3 protein. The sample has about 55,000 distinct CDR3 sequences, 24% seen once. Time point described: technical triplicate 2. Sequenced sample: PBMCs. The receptors were sampled from a man in his 60s with HTLV-1-associated myelopathy (HAM/TSP).

The table lists this clonotype with a few counts. The chain carries TRBV20-1 and TRBJ2-7, with 11 bases lining up with TRBD2. The V segment lost 3 bases and the J segment 4 bases; nucleotides outside the gene matches: 8. The germline V gene encodes CDR1 DFQATT and CDR2 SNEGSKA (reference sequence). The length of the CDR3 is 15 residues. This CDR3 reads CSASPYLAGGYEQYF. In nucleotides, the CDR3 is TGCAGTGCTAGCCCCTACCTAGCGGGAGGATACGAGCAGTACTTC.

This clonotype is labeled as medium-sized. J is TRBJ1-6 and V is TRBV4-1, with no clear D. The CDR3 extends over 14 amino acids. V was clipped by 5 bases and J by 9 bases, with 14 bases between them. CDR1 is MGHRA and CDR2 is YSYEKL in the germline V gene. CDR3 sequence: CASSVRTAGSPLHF. Here the CDR3 DNA reads TGCGCCAGCAGCGTCCGGACTGCCGGTTCACCCCTCCACTTT.

This clonotype was counted at least ten times. The J gene is TRBJ2-2, the V gene TRBV5-1; D tentatively reads TRBD1 or TRBD2 (5 bases each). This CDR3 is built from 19 residues. Trimming stripped 3 bases from V and 4 bases from J, with 25 bases between. Germline CDR1 reads SGHRS; CDR2 reads YFSETQ. The CDR3: CASSSDWGRTDYGTGELFF. CDR3 DNA sequence: TGCGCCAGCAGCTCAGATTGGGGCCGCACCGACTACGGCACCGGGGAGCTGTTTTTT.

The chain is built from TRBV11-2 and TRBJ2-2, with a tentative D call TRBD2 (6 bases). Trimming shortened V by 2 bases and J by 0 bases, and 10 bases separated the two germline ends. Germline assignment: CDR1 SGHAT and CDR2 FQNNGV. This CDR3 comprises 16 residues. CDR3 loop: CASSLHGSANTGELFF. The CDR3 nucleotides read TGTGCCAGCAGCTTACACGGGAGTGCGAACACCGGGGAGCTGTTTTTT.

The chain links TRBV5-6 to TRBJ2-1, with D perhaps assigned TRBD1 or TRBD2 (5 bases each). The CDR3 sequence is 16 residues long. Germline V gene data show CDR1 as SGHDT and CDR2 as YYEEEE. Between the trimmed V and J ends, which lost 4 bases and 8 bases, there was a span of 22 bases. CDR3 bases: TGTGCCAGCAGCCTAGTCCCGGGACGGGTTCGCGATGAGCAGTTCTTC. It translates to CASSLVPGRVRDEQFF. Variable domain in full (rest from reference TRBV5-6 and TRBJ2-1): DAGVTQSPTHLIKTRGQQVTLRCSPKSGHDTVSWYQQALGQGPQFIFQYYEEEERQRGNFPDRFSGHQFPNYSSELNVNALLLGDSALYLCASSLVPGRVRDEQFFGPGTRLTVL.

This clonotype came up many times. The V gene is TRBV12-3 or TRBV12-4, the J gene TRBJ1-3, with TRBD1 identical over 9 bases. This CDR3 region has 14 residues. V was pared by 7 bases and J by 4 bases, with 5 bases of the junction left unmatched. This chain's CDR3 is CASNTGTGGNTIYF. The CDR3 coding sequence is TGTGCCAGCAACACCGGGACAGGGGGAAACACCATATATTTT.

This clonotype was counted at least ten times. The V gene is TRBV20-1, the J gene TRBJ1-2; D remains ambiguous. CDR3 size: 12 residues. Germline CDR1 DFQATT, CDR2 SNEGSKA (reference sequence). V was pared by 5 bases and J by 8 bases, with 15 bases between. CDR3 DNA: TGCAGTGCTCCCCAAGGGTATTCGGGCTACACCTTC. It yields the protein CSAPQGYSGYTF.

This clonotype was recorded many times. The V call is TRBV6-1, the J call TRBJ2-3; weak D call: TRBD2 (6 bases). CDR1 is MNHNS, CDR2 SASEGT, per germline. The CDR3 has 16 residues. V was cut by 2 bases and J by 3 bases, with 15 bases left in between. Here the CDR3 DNA reads TGTGCCAGCAGTGAACGAGGAGGGGCTGGGACAGATACGCAGTATTTT. As protein: CASSERGGAGTDTQYF.

This clonotype appeared many times. This chain connects TRBV4-1 to TRBJ1-5, with 10 nucleotides matching TRBD1. J gave up 6 bases and V 8 bases, and 10 bases lay outside the gene matches. Germline CDR1 reads MGHRA; CDR2 reads YSYEKL. The length of the CDR3 is 15 residues. The CDR3 bases are TGCGCCAGCGTTCTAGGGACAGGGGCGGGTCAGCCCCAGCATTTT. Its protein product is CASVLGTGAGQPQHF.

This clonotype was recorded at least ten times. V usage is TRBV18 and J usage is TRBJ1-2; 7 bases map to TRBD1. Germline values: CDR1 KGHSH, CDR2 LQKENI. This CDR3 region has 14 residues. The V segment lost 3 bases and the J segment 3 bases; nucleotides outside the gene matches: 4. CDR3: CASSPDRDDYGYTF. The DNA for the CDR3 is TGTGCCAGCTCACCCGACAGGGATGACTATGGCTACACCTTC. The full variable domain, its missing parts supplied by reference TRBV18 and TRBJ1-2, is NAGVMQNPRHLVRRRGQEARLRCSPMKGHSHVYWYRQLPEEGLKFMVYLQKENIIDESGMPKERFSAEFPKEGPSILRIQQVVRGDSAAYFCASSPDRDDYGYTFGSGTRLTVV.

This clonotype was detected ten times or more. The chain combines TRBV29-1 with TRBJ2-7, with D maybe TRBD2 (6 bases). Deletions cut 1 base from V and 1 base from J, with 11 bases between. Germline CDR1 is SQVTM and CDR2 is ANQGSEA. CDR3 length: 14 residues. The CDR3 protein is CSVEATGGSYEQYF. In DNA, the CDR3 is TGCAGCGTTGAAGCCACCGGGGGTTCCTACGAGCAGTACTTC.

V and J are TRBV10-3 and TRBJ2-7; TRBD1 matches 7 bases. Looked up from germline, CDR1 is ENHRY and CDR2 is SYGVKD. The V gene end was trimmed by 6 bases and the J gene end by 1 base; junction bases not matched to a gene: 12. The CDR3 sequence is 16 residues long. CDR3 residues: CAISHTGEGGSYEQYF. In DNA, the CDR3 is TGTGCCATCAGCCACACAGGGGAAGGTGGATCCTACGAGCAGTACTTC.

Many counts were recorded for this clonotype. The chain uses TRBV2 and TRBJ2-3; D unresolved. This CDR3 has 13 amino acids. V was clipped by 11 bases and J by 0 bases, with 12 bases between them. The germline gives CDR1 SNHLY, CDR2 FYNNEI. CDR3 sequence reads: CAHSSGSTDTQYF. As DNA, the CDR3 is TGTGCCCACTCGTCCGGAAGCACAGATACGCAGTATTTT.

The table lists this clonotype with many counts. The CDR3 nucleotides read TGTGCCAGCAGCGGAGATTCGATAGGTGTGTACGCCTCCTACGAGCAGTACTTC. Encoded protein: CASSGDSIGVYASYEQYF. The chain uses TRBV6-4 and TRBJ2-7, with D unresolved. V was pared by 6 bases and J by 0 bases, with 24 bases between. The CDR3 has 18 residues. The germline gives CDR1 MRHNA, CDR2 SNTAGT.

This clonotype is termed large. This chain uses TRBV28 with TRBJ1-2; no reliable D call. The CDR3 totals 15 residues. Germline assignment: CDR1 MDHEN and CDR2 SYDVKM. The V gene lost 1 base and the J gene lost 0 bases, with 9 bases spanning the gap. CDR3 DNA sequence: TGTGCCAGCAGTTTATCAGGACTGACTAACTATGGCTACACCTTC. Translated, it gives CASSLSGLTNYGYTF.

This clonotype was counted ten times or more. DNA of the CDR3: TGCGCCAGCAGAAAGAGGGGGGGGTCAGGCACTGAAGCTTTCTTT. Amino acids: CASRKRGGSGTEAFF. The chain has TRBV5-1 and TRBJ1-1; a possible D gene is TRBD1 (6 bases). V gave up 5 bases and J gave up 4 bases, with 18 bases separating them. The CDR3 sequence is 15 residues long. CDR1 and CDR2 from the germline V gene are SGHRS and YFSETQ.

This clonotype has at least ten counts. The chain uses TRBV7-9 and TRBJ2-3; no firm D call. Between the trimmed V and J ends, which lost 5 bases and 4 bases, there was a span of 7 bases. This CDR3 spans 12 amino acids. The V gene's germline CDR1 is SEHNR and CDR2 FQNEAQ (reference sequence). The CDR3 spells CASSDGADTQYF. The DNA for the CDR3 is TGTGCCAGCAGCGATGGCGCAGATACGCAGTATTTT.

Worth noting for this clonotype: No conserved phenylalanine or tryptophan ends this CDR3, so it is likely a read error. The gene calls are TRBV5-1 and TRBJ2-2, with D hard to call. The CDR3 is made up of 14 amino acids. The V and J ends lost 5 bases and 0 bases respectively, with 8 bases between them. Germline values: CDR1 SGHRS, CDR2 YFSETQ. The CDR3 here is CASSSTTNTGELFS. The CDR3 DNA follows: TGCGCCAGCAGTAGTACTACGAACACCGGGGAGCTGTTTTCT.

This clonotype was found many times. The rearrangement uses TRBV10-3 and TRBJ2-1; 12 bases fit TRBD2. CDR3 length: 15 amino acids. Per the germline V gene, CDR1 is ENHRY and CDR2 is SYGVKD. Trimming at V came to 8 bases and at J to 6 bases, leaving 8 bases not matched to a gene. The CDR3 coding sequence is TGTGCCATCGGGGCCCTAGCGGGAGGGCCCAATGAGCAGTTCTTC. The encoded protein is CAIGALAGGPNEQFF.

This clonotype was seen once. The V call is TRBV6-2 or TRBV6-3, the J call TRBJ2-1; 13 bases are a match to TRBD2. The junction had 5 bases not matched to a gene; V was cut back by 4 bases and J by 5 bases. The CDR3 contains 16 residues. Germline CDR1 is MNHEY and CDR2 is SVGEGT. This chain's CDR3 is CASSFDGTSGNNEQFF. In nucleotides, the CDR3 is TGTGCCAGCAGTTTTGACGGGACTAGCGGGAACAATGAGCAGTTCTTC.

In regard to this clonotype: A read error may produce the germline difference seen at one junction end. This chain connects TRBV7-9 to TRBJ2-3, with D possibly being TRBD2 (6 bases). Looked up from germline, CDR1 is SEHNR and CDR2 is FQNEAQ (reference sequence). The CDR3 consists of 19 residues. The CDR3 spells CANSLALVTGSPGTDTQYF. The DNA for the CDR3 is TGTGCCAACAGCTTAGCGCTAGTGACCGGGAGCCCTGGCACAGATACGCAGTATTTT.

This clonotype was seen at least ten times. The chain is built from TRBV2 and TRBJ2-1; no definite D call. The germline V gene has CDR1 SNHLY and CDR2 FYNNEI. Trimming took 7 bases from V and 5 from J, leaving 18 bases between them. This CDR3 spans 15 amino acids. In DNA, the CDR3 is TGTGCCAGCAAGGGAACCGAGGTTGGCGACAATGAGCAGTTCTTC. This translates into CASKGTEVGDNEQFF.

The chain recombines TRBV10-3 with TRBJ2-1; D call uncertain. Trimming left V 3 bases short and J 0 bases short, with 9 bases between. CDR3 size: 15 residues. CDR1 and CDR2 (germline): ENHRY, SYGVKD. Here the CDR3 reads CAISEHVSSYNEQFF. The CDR3 DNA follows: TGTGCCATCAGTGAACACGTAAGCTCCTACAATGAGCAGTTCTTC.

This clonotype was seen ten or more times. The V gene is TRBV5-1, the J gene TRBJ2-2; D perhaps matches TRBD2 (5 bases). Trimming shortened V by 0 bases and J by 7 bases, and 16 bases separated the two germline ends. This CDR3 is 16 amino acids long. Germline assignment: CDR1 SGHRS and CDR2 YFSETQ. The CDR3 spells CASSLESEARGGELFF. The CDR3 nucleotides are TGCGCCAGCAGCTTGGAGTCGGAGGCACGGGGCGGGGAGCTGTTTTTT.

This chain uses TRBV20-1 with TRBJ1-5; no firm D call. V dropped 5 bases and J dropped 0 bases, with 11 bases sitting between them. This CDR3 is 14 amino acids long. From germline, CDR1 is DFQATT and CDR2 SNEGSKA (reference sequence). The DNA of the CDR3 is TGCAGTGCTCCTGACGGATCTAGCAATCAGCCCCAGCATTTT. Its protein product is CSAPDGSSNQPQHF.

The CDR3 loop reads CASSLVWSDSTDTQYF. CDR3 coding DNA: TGTGCCAGCAGCTTGGTGTGGAGCGATAGCACAGATACGCAGTATTTT. The chain employs TRBV5-6 and TRBJ2-3; D remains ambiguous. V was shortened by 0 bases and J by 0 bases, with 11 bases between the two germline ends. The CDR3 sequence is 16 residues long. Germline CDR1 SGHDT, CDR2 YYEEEE.

There are many counts of this clonotype. A much larger clone differs by one base, so this may be a read error. The chain couples TRBV12-3 or TRBV12-4 to TRBJ1-1; D possibly corresponds to TRBD1 (6 bases). This CDR3 comprises 13 residues. DNA of the CDR3: TGTGCCAGCAGTGCAACAGGGAACACTGAAGTTTTCTTT. The encoded protein is CASSATGNTEVFF.

In its sample, this clonotype was seen many times. The V call is TRBV7-2, the J call TRBJ2-3, with 13 bases aligning to TRBD2. V was clipped by 5 bases and J by 9 bases; unmatched bases: 5. Per germline, CDR1 SGHTA and CDR2 FQGNSA. The CDR3 consists of 14 residues. CDR3 sequence reads: CASSPGLAGATQYF. CDR3 coding DNA: TGTGCCAGCAGCCCAGGACTAGCGGGAGCAACGCAGTATTTT.

This clonotype was counted many times. The rearrangement joins TRBV29-1 to TRBJ2-4, with D possibly being TRBD2 (7 bases). The CDR3 is made up of 13 amino acids. The V and J ends lost 4 bases and 4 bases respectively, with 11 bases between them. Germline CDR1 reads SQVTM; CDR2 reads ANQGSEA. The CDR3 region is CSVGEGVKNIQYF. The DNA for the CDR3 is TGCAGCGTTGGGGAGGGGGTTAAAAACATTCAGTACTTC.

This clonotype was recorded many times. The rearrangement joins TRBV27 to TRBJ2-5; D is unresolved. Between the trimmed V and J ends, which lost 5 bases and 2 bases, there was a span of 12 bases. The germline gives CDR1 MNHEY, CDR2 SMNVEV (reference sequence). The CDR3 totals 14 residues. CDR3 residues: CASSLIGTQETQYF. Written as DNA, the CDR3 is TGTGCCAGCAGTCTTATAGGTACACAAGAGACCCAGTACTTC.

In its sample, this clonotype was seen many times. The gene calls are TRBV7-9 and TRBJ2-3; D may be TRBD2 (6 bases). CDR1 and CDR2 from the germline V gene are SEHNR and FQNEAQ (reference sequence). The V end was cut by 1 base, the J end by 1 base, with 9 bases between. This CDR3 spans 15 amino acids. In DNA form, the CDR3 reads TGTGCCAGCAGCTTAGTGGGGACTGGCACAGATACGCAGTATTTT. Translated: CASSLVGTGTDTQYF. Full variable domain (rest looked up from reference TRBV7-9 and TRBJ2-3): DTGVSQNPRHKITKRGQNVTFRCDPISEHNRLYWYRQTLGQGPEFLTYFQNEAQLEKSRLLSDRFSAERPKGSFSTLEIQRTEQGDSAMYLCASSLVGTGTDTQYFGPGTRLTVL.